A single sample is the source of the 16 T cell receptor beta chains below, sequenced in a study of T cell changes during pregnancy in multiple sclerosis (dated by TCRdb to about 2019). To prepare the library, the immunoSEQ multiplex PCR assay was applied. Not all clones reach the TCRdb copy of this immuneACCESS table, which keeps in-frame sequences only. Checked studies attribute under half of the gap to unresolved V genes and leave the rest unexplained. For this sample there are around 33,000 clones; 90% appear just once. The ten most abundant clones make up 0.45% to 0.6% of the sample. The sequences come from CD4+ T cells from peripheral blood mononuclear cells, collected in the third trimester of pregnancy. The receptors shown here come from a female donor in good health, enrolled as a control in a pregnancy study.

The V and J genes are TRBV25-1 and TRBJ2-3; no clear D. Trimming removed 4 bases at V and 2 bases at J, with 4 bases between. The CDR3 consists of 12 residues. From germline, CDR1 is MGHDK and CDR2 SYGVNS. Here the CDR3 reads CASSGDTDTQYF. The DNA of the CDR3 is TGTGCCAGCAGTGGAGACACAGATACGCAGTATTTT.

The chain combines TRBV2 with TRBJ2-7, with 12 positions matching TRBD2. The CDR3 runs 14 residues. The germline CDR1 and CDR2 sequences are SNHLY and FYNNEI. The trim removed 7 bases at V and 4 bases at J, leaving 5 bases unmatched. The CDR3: CASKVGLAGYEQYF. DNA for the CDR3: TGTGCCAGCAAAGTAGGACTAGCGGGATACGAGCAGTACTTC.

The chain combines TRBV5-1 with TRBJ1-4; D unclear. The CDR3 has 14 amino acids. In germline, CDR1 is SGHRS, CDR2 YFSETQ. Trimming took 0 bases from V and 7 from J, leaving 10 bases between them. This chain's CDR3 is CASSLVGGGEKLFF. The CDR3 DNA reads TGCGCCAGCAGCTTGGTGGGAGGAGGTGAAAAACTGTTTTTT.

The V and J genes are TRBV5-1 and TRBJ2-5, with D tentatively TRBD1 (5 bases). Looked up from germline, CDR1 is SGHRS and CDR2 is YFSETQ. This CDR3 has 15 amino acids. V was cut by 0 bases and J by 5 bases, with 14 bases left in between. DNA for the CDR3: TGCGCCAGCAGCTTGGGTGGGGCTTCCCCGGAGACCCAGTACTTC. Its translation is CASSLGGASPETQYF.

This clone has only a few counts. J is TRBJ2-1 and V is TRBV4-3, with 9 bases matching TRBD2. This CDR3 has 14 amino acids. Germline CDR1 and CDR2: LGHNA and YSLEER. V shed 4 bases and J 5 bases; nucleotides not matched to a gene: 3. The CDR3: CASSLGLADNEQFF. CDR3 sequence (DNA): TGCGCCAGCAGCCTGGGACTAGCAGACAATGAGCAGTTCTTC.

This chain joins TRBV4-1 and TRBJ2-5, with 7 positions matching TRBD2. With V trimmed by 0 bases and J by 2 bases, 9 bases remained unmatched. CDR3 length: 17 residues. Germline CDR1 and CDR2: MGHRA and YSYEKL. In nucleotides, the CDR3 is TGCGCCAGCAGCCAAGATGGTGAATCGGGGGGACAAGAGACCCAGTACTTC. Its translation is CASSQDGESGGQETQYF.

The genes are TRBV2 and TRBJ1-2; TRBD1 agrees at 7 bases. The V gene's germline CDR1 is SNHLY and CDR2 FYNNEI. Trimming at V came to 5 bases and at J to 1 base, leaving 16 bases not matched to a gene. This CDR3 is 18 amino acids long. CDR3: CASSKNSVGTADNYGYTF. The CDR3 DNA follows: TGTGCCAGCAGTAAAAATTCTGTAGGGACAGCCGATAACTATGGCTACACCTTC.

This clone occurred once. The CDR3 protein is CAWSIRTGGTEAFF. Here the CDR3 DNA reads TGTGCCTGGAGTATACGTACAGGGGGCACTGAAGCTTTCTTT. The rearrangement links TRBV30 to TRBJ1-1; 8 nucleotides line up with TRBD1. The germline V gene has CDR1 GTSNPN and CDR2 SVGIG (reference sequence). V trimming: 2 bases; J trimming: 4 bases; junction bases outside the gene matches: 6. The CDR3 has 14 residues.

Here the CDR3 DNA reads TGTGCCAGCACCGAATCAGGGCTTGGCACCATATATTTT. Translating gives CASTESGLGTIYF. The chain employs TRBV6-5 and TRBJ1-3; D may be TRBD1 (5 bases). Per germline, CDR1 MNHEY and CDR2 SVGAGI. The CDR3 loop spans 13 amino acids. V gave up 7 bases and J gave up 9 bases, with 16 bases separating them.

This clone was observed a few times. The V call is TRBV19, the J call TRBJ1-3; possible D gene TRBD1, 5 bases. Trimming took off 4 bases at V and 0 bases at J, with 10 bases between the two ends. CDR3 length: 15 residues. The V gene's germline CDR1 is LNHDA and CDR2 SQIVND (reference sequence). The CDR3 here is CASSRGRPSGNTIYF. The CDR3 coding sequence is TGTGCCAGTAGTAGGGGCAGGCCCTCTGGAAACACCATATATTTT.

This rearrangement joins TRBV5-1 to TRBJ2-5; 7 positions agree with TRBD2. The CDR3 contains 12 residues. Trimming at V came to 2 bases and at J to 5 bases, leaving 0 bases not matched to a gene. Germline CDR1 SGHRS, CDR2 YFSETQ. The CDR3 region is CASSFSGETQYF. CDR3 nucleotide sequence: TGCGCCAGCAGCTTTAGCGGGGAGACCCAGTACTTC.

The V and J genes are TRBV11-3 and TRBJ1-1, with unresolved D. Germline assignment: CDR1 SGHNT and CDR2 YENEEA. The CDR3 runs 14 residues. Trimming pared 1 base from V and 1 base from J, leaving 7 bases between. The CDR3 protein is CASSLAGKNTEAFF. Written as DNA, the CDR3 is TGTGCCAGCAGCTTAGCCGGGAAGAACACTGAAGCTTTCTTT.

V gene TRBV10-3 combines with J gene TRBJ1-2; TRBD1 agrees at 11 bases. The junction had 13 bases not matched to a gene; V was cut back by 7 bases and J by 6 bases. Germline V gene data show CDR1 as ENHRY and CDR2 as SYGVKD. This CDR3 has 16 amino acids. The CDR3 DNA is TGTGCCATCACCGGAGGACAGGGGGCGCTTGGGAATGGCTACACCTTC. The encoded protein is CAITGGQGALGNGYTF.

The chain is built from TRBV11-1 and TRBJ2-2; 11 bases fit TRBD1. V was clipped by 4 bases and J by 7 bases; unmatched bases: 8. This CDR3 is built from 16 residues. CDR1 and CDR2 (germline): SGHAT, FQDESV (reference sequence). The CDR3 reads CASSSKDRGLVGELFF. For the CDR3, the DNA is TGTGCCAGCAGCTCAAAGGACAGGGGGCTAGTCGGGGAGCTGTTTTTT.

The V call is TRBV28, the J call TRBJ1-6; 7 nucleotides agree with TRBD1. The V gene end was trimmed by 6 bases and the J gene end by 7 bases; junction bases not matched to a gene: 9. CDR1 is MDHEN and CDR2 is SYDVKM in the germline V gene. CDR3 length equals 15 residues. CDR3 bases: TGTGCCAGCAGGCCGTCCGCAGGGGGGAATTCACCCCTCCACTTT. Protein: CASRPSAGGNSPLHF.

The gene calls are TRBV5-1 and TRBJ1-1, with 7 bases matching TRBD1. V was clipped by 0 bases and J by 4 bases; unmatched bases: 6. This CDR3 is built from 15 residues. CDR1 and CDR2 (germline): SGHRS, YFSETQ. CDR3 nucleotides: TGCGCCAGCAGCTTGGGAGGGGGCCTCAGCACTGAAGCTTTCTTT. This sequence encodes CASSLGGGLSTEAFF.